This T cell receptor beta chain was retrieved from a study of tumor-infiltrating lymphocytes in primary liver carcinoma. Making TCR beta cDNA involved approximately 480 ng total RNA and a constant-region primer. Researchers made the TCR beta libraries by running three nested multiplex PCR rounds with slightly modified ARM-PCR. It was with TRBV1-TRBV30 forward primers and a C-beta reverse primer that the first two PCR rounds were run, at roughly 9 cycles each. TCRdb called the multiplex PCR reads again in MiXCR, with one record for every CDR3 protein. Altogether tens of thousands of distinct CDR3 sequences are present, 69% being singletons, with the ten largest covering around 24%. Co-extraction yielded RNA and DNA from around 20-30 mg of unsorted bulk tissue. Comment on this clonotype: The junction differs from germline at one of its ends, possibly a read error.

The CDR3 runs to 14 residues. The germline V gene has CDR1 SQVTM and CDR2 ANQGSEA. The genes are TRBV29-1 and TRBJ2-3; the D call may be TRBD1 or TRBD2 (5 bases each). Sequences were obtained from tumor-adjacent normal liver tissue. This clonotype was sampled from a man in his forties or fifties with primary liver carcinoma and hepatitis B virus infection. In nucleotides, the CDR3 is TGCAGCGCCAGACCCGCTCGGGGCACAGATACCCAGTATTTT. Residues: CSARPARGTDTQYF.